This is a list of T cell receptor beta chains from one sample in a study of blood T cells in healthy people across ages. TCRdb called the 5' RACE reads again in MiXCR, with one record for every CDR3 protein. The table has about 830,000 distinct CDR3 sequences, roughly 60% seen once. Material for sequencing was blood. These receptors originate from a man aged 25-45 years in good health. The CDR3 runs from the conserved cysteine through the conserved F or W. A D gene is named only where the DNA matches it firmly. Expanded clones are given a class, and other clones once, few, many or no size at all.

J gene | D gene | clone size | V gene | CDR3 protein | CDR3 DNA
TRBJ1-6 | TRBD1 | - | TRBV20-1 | CSATDRGSSPLHF | TGCAGTGCCACCGACAGGGGAAGTTCACCCCTCCACTTT
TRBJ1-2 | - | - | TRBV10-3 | CAISGRVNYGYTF | TGTGCCATCAGTGGGAGAGTAAACTATGGCTACACCTTC
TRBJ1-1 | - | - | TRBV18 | CASSPRSTEAFF | TGTGCCAGCTCACCAAGATCTACTGAAGCTTTCTTT
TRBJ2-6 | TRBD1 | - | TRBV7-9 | CASSPNTGQMPGANVLTF | TGTGCCAGCAGTCCTAATACGGGACAGATGCCCGGGGCCAACGTCCTGACTTTC
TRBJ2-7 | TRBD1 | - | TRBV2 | CASWMGTGRGEQYF | TGTGCCAGTTGGATGGGGACAGGCCGTGGCGAGCAGTACTTC
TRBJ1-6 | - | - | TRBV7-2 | CASSLATALSNSPLHF | TGTGCCAGCAGCTTAGCCACAGCATTATCAAATTCACCCCTCCACTTT
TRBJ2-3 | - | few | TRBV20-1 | CSARESGSLQYF | TGCAGTGCTAGAGAATCGGGGAGTTTGCAGTATTTT
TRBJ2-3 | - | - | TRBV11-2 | CASSLPSGSTDTQYF | TGTGCCAGCAGCCTCCCAAGCGGAAGCACAGATACGCAGTATTTT
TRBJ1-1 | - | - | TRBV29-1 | CSVRFLTLNTEAFF | TGCAGCGTTAGGTTCCTCACTCTGAACACTGAAGCTTTCTTT
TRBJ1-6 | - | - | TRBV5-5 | CASSWRTENSPLHF | TGTGCCAGCAGCTGGAGGACGGAGAATTCACCCCTCCACTTT
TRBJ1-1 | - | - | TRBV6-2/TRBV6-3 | CASSQNMNTEAFF | TGTGCCAGCAGTCAAAATATGAACACTGAAGCTTTCTTT
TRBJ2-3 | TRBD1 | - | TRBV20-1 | CSASPPPTGHYTDTQYF | TGCAGTGCTAGCCCCCCCCCGACAGGGCACTACACAGATACGCAGTATTTT
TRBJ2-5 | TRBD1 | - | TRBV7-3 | CASSQTAGTGSQTQYF | TGTGCCAGCAGCCAAACGGCCGGGACAGGGTCGCAGACCCAGTACTTC
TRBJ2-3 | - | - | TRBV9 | CASSVDGRDTQYF | TGTGCCAGCAGCGTAGACGGCCGAGATACGCAGTATTTT
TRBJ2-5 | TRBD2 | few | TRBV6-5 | CASSYSKSSSGGETQYF | TGTGCCAGCAGTTACTCGAAAAGCTCTAGCGGAGGCGAGACCCAGTACTTC
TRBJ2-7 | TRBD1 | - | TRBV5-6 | CASSLGQGLGEQYF | TGTGCCAGCAGCTTGGGACAGGGGTTGGGGGAGCAGTACTTC
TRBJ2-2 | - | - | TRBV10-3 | CAISPGTGELFF | TGTGCCATCAGTCCAGGCACCGGGGAGCTGTTTTTT
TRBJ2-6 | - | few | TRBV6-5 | CASSYQRGSGANVLTF | TGTGCCAGCAGTTATCAGAGGGGCTCTGGGGCCAACGTCCTGACTTTC
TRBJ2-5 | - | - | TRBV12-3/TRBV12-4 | CASSGPLGTQYF | TGTGCCAGCAGTGGACCCCTAGGGACCCAGTACTTC
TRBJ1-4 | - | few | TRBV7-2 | CASSPGLQAEKLFF | TGTGCCAGCAGCCCCGGGCTCCAGGCGGAAAAACTGTTTTTT
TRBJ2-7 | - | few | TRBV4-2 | CASSQDNIREQYF | TGTGCCAGCAGCCAAGATAATATCAGGGAGCAGTACTTC
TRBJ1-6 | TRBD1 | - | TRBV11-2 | CASSPEGTGSGSPLHF | TGTGCCAGCAGCCCAGAGGGGACAGGGTCGGGTTCACCCCTCCACTTT
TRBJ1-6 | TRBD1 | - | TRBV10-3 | CAIRADRERSPLHF | TGTGCCATCAGGGCGGACAGGGAGCGATCACCCCTCCACTTT
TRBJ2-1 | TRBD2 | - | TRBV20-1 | CSGRTSLSYNERYF | TGCAGTGGCCGGACTAGCCTCTCCTACAATGAGCGGTACTTC
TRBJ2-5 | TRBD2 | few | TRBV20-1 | CSARTSGSQETQYF | TGCAGTGCTAGGACTAGCGGGAGCCAAGAGACCCAGTACTTC
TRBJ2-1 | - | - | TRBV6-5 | CASCLSSGTSWNEQFF | TGTGCCAGCTGCTTGAGCAGCGGCACGAGCTGGAATGAGCAGTTCTTC
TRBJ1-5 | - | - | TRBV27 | CASSNWGVDQPQHF | TGTGCCAGCAGTAACTGGGGAGTTGATCAGCCCCAGCATTTT
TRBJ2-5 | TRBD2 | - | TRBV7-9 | CASSSGLAGVETQYF | TGTGCCAGCAGCTCCGGACTAGCGGGGGTTGAGACCCAGTACTTC
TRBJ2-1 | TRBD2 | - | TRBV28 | CASRFSGKDAHEQFF | TGTGCCAGCAGGTTCAGCGGGAAGGATGCTCATGAGCAGTTCTTC
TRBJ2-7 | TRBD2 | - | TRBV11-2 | CASSWSTSGSYEQYF | TGTGCCAGCAGCTGGTCCACTAGCGGGAGTTACGAGCAGTACTTC
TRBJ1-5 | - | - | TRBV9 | CASSVGTGNQPQHF | TGTGCCAGCAGCGTAGGAACAGGGAATCAGCCCCAGCATTTT
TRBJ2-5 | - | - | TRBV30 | CAWSGGEQETQYF | TGTGCCTGGAGCGGGGGCGAACAAGAGACCCAGTACTTC
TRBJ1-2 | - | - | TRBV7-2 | CASAVDSVYGYTF | TGTGCCAGCGCTGTTGACAGTGTCTATGGCTACACCTTC
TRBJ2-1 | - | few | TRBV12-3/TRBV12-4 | CASRPTRVVNEQFF | TGTGCCAGCAGGCCCACGAGGGTGGTTAATGAGCAGTTCTTC
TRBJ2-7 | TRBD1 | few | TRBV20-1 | CSASGTDRSYEQYF | TGCAGTGCTAGTGGGACAGACCGCTCCTACGAGCAGTACTTC
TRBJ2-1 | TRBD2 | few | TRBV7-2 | CASSQRGGSYNEQFF | TGTGCCAGCAGCCAACGGGGGGGCTCCTACAATGAGCAGTTCTTC
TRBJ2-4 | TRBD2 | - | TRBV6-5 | CASSQHGLAGGIEQYF | TGTGCCAGCAGTCAGCATGGGCTAGCGGGCGGAATTGAGCAGTACTTC
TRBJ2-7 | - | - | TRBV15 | CATSSNRLGGLYEQYF | TGTGCCACCAGCTCCAACCGGCTGGGGGGATTATACGAGCAGTACTTC
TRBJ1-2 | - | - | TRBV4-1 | CVSSQVVGGSARGYTF | TGCGTCAGCAGCCAAGTCGTTGGGGGGAGCGCAAGGGGCTACACCTTC
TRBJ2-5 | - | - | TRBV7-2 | CASSLVRAQETQYF | TGTGCCAGCAGCTTAGTTAGGGCCCAAGAGACCCAGTACTTC
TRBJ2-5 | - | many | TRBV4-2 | CASSQDSLKETQYF | TGTGCCAGCAGCCAAGATAGCCTAAAGGAGACCCAGTACTTC
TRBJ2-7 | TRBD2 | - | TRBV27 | CASRNLGLAGAYEQYF | TGTGCCAGCAGAAATTTAGGACTAGCGGGAGCCTACGAGCAGTACTTC